This TCR beta chain was identified during a study of blood T cells in healthy people across ages. A sample-barcoded 5' primer and a J-beta primer mix were used in a second PCR of roughly 7 to 11 cycles. MiXCR, applied by TCRdb to the 5' RACE reads, yields one record per CDR3 protein. In the table there are 750,000 to 950,000 distinct CDR3 sequences, 20% to 30% of which are singletons. Overall study findings and caveats: Age advanced and TCR beta diversity per million T cells fell, roughly linearly.

A note on this clonotype: The antigen remains unidentified.

Germline CDR1 DFQATT, CDR2 SNEGSKA (reference sequence). The J segment lost 0 bases and the V segment lost 5 bases, leaving 19 bases of the junction unmatched. The CDR3 length is 19 residues. This sample also belongs to another study, concerning T cells of mothers and their children. Per that study: A few healthy Caucasian mothers and their six children were the donors.

The sequence derives from a boy between 10 and 17 years old in good health. V gene TRBV20-1 combines with J gene TRBJ2-1; 7 bases fit TRBD1. Sequencing used blood. CDR3 sequence: CSAGPTGSGTLSSYNEQFF. CDR3 in DNA: TGCAGTGCTGGACCGACAGGGTCGGGCACTCTGAGCTCCTACAATGAGCAGTTCTTC.